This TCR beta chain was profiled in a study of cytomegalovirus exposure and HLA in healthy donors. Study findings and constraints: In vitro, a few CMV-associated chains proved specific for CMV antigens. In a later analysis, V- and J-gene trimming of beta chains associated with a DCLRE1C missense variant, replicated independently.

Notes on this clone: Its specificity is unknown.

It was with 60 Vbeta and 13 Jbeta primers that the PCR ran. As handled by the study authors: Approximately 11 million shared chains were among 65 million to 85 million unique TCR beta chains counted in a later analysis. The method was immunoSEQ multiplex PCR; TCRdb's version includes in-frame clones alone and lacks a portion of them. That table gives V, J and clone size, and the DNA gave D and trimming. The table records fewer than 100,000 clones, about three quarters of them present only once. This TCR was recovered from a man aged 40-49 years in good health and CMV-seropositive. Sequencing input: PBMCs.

CDR3 bases: TGTGCCAGCGCCCGCGGGGGCACAGATACGCAGTATTTT. Its protein product is CASARGGTDTQYF. This chain uses TRBV28 with TRBJ2-3; D perhaps matches TRBD2 (6 bases). Germline values: CDR1 MDHEN, CDR2 SYDVKM. The V end was cut by 8 bases, the J end by 1 base, with 10 bases between. This CDR3 spans 13 amino acids.